This T cell receptor beta chain was obtained from a study of PD-1 blockade in classical Hodgkin lymphoma. In every patient, relapse followed autologous stem cell transplantation, while exposure to brentuximab vedotin differed. The patients, who had relapsed/refractory classical Hodgkin lymphoma, achieved best responses of complete response, partial response or progressive disease. Study-level findings and limits: What caused the repertoire differences, perhaps disease activity or prior therapy, remains undefined. Prior to therapy, complete responders displayed diversity much like that of newly diagnosed patients.

Notes on this clone: What it binds is not known.

Clones were read by immunoSEQ multiplex PCR, and TCRdb kept only the in-frame ones, dropping some. The repertoire has about 36,000 clones, almost 70% of them found once; the top ten carry 13% to 15%. The sequence came from a human donor with classical Hodgkin lymphoma. Material: peripheral blood mononuclear cells (PBMCs), obtained before the second cycle of nivolumab.

The DNA for the CDR3 is TGTGCCAGCAGTTACTCCCGGACAGCCTACGAGCAGTACTTC. Translating it yields CASSYSRTAYEQYF. The chain joins TRBV6-6 to TRBJ2-7, with D perhaps TRBD1 (6 bases). This CDR3 has 14 amino acids. Germline CDR1 is MNHNY and CDR2 is SVGAGI (reference sequence). With 0 bases removed from V and 2 bases from J, the gap between germline ends came to 8 bases.